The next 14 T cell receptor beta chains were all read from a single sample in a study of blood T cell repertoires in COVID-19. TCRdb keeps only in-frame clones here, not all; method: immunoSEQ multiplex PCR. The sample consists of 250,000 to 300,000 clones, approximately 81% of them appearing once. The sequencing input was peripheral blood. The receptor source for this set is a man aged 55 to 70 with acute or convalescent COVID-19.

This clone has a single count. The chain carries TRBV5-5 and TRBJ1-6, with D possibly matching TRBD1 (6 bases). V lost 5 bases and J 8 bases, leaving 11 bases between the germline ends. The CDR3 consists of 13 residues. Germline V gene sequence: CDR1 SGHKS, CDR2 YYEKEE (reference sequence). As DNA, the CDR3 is TGTGCCAGCAGTCAACAGGGAGATTCACCCCTCCACTTT. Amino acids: CASSQQGDSPLHF.

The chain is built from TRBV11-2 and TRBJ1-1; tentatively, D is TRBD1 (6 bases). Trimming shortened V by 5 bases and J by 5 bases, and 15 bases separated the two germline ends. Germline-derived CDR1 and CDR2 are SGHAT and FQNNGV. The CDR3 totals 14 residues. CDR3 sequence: CASSLSRGYTEAFF. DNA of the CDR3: TGTGCCAGCAGCCTAAGCAGGGGTTATACTGAAGCTTTCTTT.

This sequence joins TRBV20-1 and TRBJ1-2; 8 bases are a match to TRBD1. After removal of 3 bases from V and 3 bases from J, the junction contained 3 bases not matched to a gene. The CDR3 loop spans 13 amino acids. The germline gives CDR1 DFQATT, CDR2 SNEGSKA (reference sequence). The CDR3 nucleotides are TGCAGTGCTAGTGTGACAGGGGACTATGGCTACACCTTC. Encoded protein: CSASVTGDYGYTF.

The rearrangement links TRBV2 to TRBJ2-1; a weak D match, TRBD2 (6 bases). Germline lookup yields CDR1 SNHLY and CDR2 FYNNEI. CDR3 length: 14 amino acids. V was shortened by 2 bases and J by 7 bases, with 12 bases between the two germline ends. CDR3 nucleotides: TGTGCCAGCAGTGAACGGCGGGACTTGAATGAGCAGTTCTTC. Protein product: CASSERRDLNEQFF.

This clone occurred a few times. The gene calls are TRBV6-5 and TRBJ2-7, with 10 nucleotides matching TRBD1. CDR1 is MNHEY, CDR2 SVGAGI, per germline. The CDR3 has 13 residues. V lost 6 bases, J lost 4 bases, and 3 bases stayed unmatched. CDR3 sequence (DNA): TGTGCCAGCAGACCGGGACAGGGGTACGAGCAGTACTTC. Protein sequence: CASRPGQGYEQYF.

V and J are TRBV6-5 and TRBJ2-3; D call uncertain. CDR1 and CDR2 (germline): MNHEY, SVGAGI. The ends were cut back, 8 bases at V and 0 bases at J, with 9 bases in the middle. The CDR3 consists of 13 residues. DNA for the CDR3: TGTGCCAGCGTGGCACCCAGCACAGATACGCAGTATTTT. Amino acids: CASVAPSTDTQYF.

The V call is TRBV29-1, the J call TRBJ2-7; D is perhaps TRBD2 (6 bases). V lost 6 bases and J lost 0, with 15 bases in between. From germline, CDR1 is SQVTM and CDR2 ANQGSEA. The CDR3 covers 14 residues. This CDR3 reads CSVLGTLSSYEQYF. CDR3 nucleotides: TGCAGCGTCCTTGGGACTCTAAGCTCCTACGAGCAGTACTTC.

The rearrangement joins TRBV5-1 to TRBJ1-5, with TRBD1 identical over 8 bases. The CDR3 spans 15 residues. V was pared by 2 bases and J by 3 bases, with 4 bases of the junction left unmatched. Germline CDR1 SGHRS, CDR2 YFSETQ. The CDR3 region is CASSLQGGDNQPQHF. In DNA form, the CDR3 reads TGCGCCAGCAGCTTACAGGGGGGCGACAATCAGCCCCAGCATTTT.

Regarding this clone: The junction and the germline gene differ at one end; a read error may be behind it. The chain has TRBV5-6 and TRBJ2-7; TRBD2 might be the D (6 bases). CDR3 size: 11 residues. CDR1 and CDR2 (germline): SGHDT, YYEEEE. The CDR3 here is CASSLGPGLGF. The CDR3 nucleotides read TGTGCCAGCAGCTTGGGACCGGGACTGGGGTTC. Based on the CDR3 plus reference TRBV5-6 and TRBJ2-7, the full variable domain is DAGVTQSPTHLIKTRGQQVTLRCSPKSGHDTVSWYQQALGQGPQFIFQYYEEEERQRGNFPDRFSGHQFPNYSSELNVNALLLGDSALYLCASSLGPGLGFGPGTRLTVT.

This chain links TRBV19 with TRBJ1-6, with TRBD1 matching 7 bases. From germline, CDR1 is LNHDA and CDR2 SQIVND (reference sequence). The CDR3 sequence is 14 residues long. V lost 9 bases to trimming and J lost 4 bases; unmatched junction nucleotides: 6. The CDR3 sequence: CASLTGVYNSPLHF. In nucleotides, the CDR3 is TGTGCCAGCCTTACAGGGGTTTATAATTCACCCCTCCACTTT.

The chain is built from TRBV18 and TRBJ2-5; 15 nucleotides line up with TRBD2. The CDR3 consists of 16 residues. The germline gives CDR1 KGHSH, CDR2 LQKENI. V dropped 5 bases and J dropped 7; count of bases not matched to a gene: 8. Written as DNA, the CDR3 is TGTGCCAGCTCAGGACTAGCGGGAGGGCCGGGAAGGACCCAGTACTTC. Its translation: CASSGLAGGPGRTQYF. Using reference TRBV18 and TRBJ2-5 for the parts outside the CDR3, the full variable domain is NAGVMQNPRHLVRRRGQEARLRCSPMKGHSHVYWYRQLPEEGLKFMVYLQKENIIDESGMPKERFSAEFPKEGPSILRIQQVVRGDSAAYFCASSGLAGGPGRTQYFGPGTRLLVL.

Here the CDR3 reads CASSFDRGSGNTIYF. CDR3 in DNA: TGTGCCAGTAGTTTCGACAGGGGCTCTGGAAACACCATATATTTT. V is TRBV19 and J is TRBJ1-3, with 8 bases fitting TRBD1. The germline V gene encodes CDR1 LNHDA and CDR2 SQIVND (reference sequence). There are 15 residues in the CDR3. The trim removed 5 bases at V and 0 bases at J, leaving 3 bases unmatched.

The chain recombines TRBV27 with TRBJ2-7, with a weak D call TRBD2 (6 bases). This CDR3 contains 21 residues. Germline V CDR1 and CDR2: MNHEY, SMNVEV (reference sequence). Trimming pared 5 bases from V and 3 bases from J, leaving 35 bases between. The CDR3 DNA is TGTGCCAGCAGTCCCAAATCCCTAAGCTATAAGGGGCTCAGCGGGCACTACGAGCAGTACTTC. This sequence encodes CASSPKSLSYKGLSGHYEQYF.

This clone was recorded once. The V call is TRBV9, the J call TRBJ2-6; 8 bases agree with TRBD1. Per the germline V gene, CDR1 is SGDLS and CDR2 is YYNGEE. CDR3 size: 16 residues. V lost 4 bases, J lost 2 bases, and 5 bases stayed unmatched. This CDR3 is CASSPRQGPGANVLTF. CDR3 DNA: TGTGCCAGCAGCCCACGACAGGGGCCTGGGGCCAACGTCCTGACTTTC. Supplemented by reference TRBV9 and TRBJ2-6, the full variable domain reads DSGVTQTPKHLITATGQRVTLRCSPRSGDLSVYWYQQSLDQGLQFLIQYYNGEERAKGNILERFSAQQFPDLHSELNLSSLELGDSALYFCASSPRQGPGANVLTFGAGSRLTVL.